The table lists the clone carrying this TCR beta chain with many counts. The antigen remains unidentified. The data stem from a study of breast tumors, draining lymph nodes, adjacent tissues. Whole-study findings and limits: Luminal-like breast cancer showed significantly higher tumor–nontumor repertoire similarity than basal-like. Tumor TCR diversity was below lymph nodes but above nontumor tissue. Most tumor T cells seemingly derive from lymph node, then expand in tumor.

TCRdb re-called the multiplex PCR reads with MiXCR, one entry per CDR3 protein. The table has some 170,000 distinct CDR3 sequences, roughly a third seen once. Axillary draining lymph nodes of breast cancer patients supplied the node samples. Trimming cost V 3 bases and J 6 bases; bases outside gene matches: 7. The CDR3 covers 15 residues. In germline, CDR1 is LNHDA, CDR2 SQIVND (reference sequence). This TCR derives from a female donor with breast cancer. Some clones in this sample may be carry-over from other donors' samples. This chain connects TRBV19 to TRBJ2-3; 9 bases are a match to TRBD1. The sample comprised axillary lymph node tissue. DNA for the CDR3: TGTGCCAGTAGTATCCAAGGGACAGGGTTGGATACGCAGTATTTT. It encodes CASSIQGTGLDTQYF.